Shown below are 13 T cell receptor beta chains from a single sample sequenced in a study of response to subunit inactivated influenza vaccine. Each CDR3 protein is one row after TCRdb ran MiXCR on the RT-PCR reads. The sample yields more than 400,000 distinct CDR3 sequences, 11% seen once. The input for sequencing was PBMCs from blood, taken roughly 47 days after vaccination. All receptors derive from a man between 50 and 59 years old who received an inactivated influenza vaccine.

This clonotype was detected only a few times. The chain has TRBV28 and TRBJ2-1; 16 bases fit TRBD2. The CDR3 consists of 20 residues. Per the germline V gene, CDR1 is MDHEN and CDR2 is SYDVKM. V was pared by 5 bases and J by 6 bases, with 16 bases of the junction left unmatched. CDR3 sequence reads: CASSPRPGTSGRVSRNEQFF. In nucleotides, the CDR3 is TGTGCCAGCAGTCCCCGTCCCGGGACTAGCGGGAGGGTGTCCCGCAATGAGCAGTTCTTC.

The chain links TRBV29-1 to TRBJ2-7; 9 bases match TRBD2. V was pared by 4 bases and J by 4 bases, with 8 bases of the junction left unmatched. Germline assignment: CDR1 SQVTM and CDR2 ANQGSEA. This CDR3 comprises 14 residues. The CDR3 is CSVAKSGLAYEQYF. For the CDR3, the DNA is TGCAGCGTTGCGAAATCGGGACTAGCTTACGAGCAGTACTTC.

This clonotype turned up a few times. The chain couples TRBV6-5 to TRBJ1-1; D is ambiguous. Trimming removed 2 bases at V and 1 base at J, with 8 bases between. The V gene's germline CDR1 is MNHEY and CDR2 SVGAGI. CDR3 size: 14 residues. The CDR3 sequence: CASSYRSSNTEAFF. Here the CDR3 DNA reads TGTGCCAGCAGTTACCGGTCCTCGAACACTGAAGCTTTCTTT.

This clonotype has more than one count but fewer than ten. The V gene is TRBV20-1, the J gene TRBJ2-1; 14 positions agree with TRBD2. The CDR3 is 13 residues long. Unmatched junction bases numbered 0, after V lost 6 bases and J lost 5 bases. Looked up from germline, CDR1 is DFQATT and CDR2 is SNEGSKA (reference sequence). Here the CDR3 DNA reads TGCAGTGCGGGACTAGCGGGGGACAATGAGCAGTTCTTC. Translation gives CSAGLAGDNEQFF.

The chain joins TRBV29-1 to TRBJ1-4; D ambiguous. V lost 6 bases to trimming and J lost 0 bases, with 11 bases between them. CDR1 is SQVTM, CDR2 ANQGSEA, per germline. This CDR3 has 14 residues. For the CDR3, the DNA is TGCAGCGTCAGCATTCTAGCAACTAATGAAAAACTGTTTTTT. Amino acid sequence: CSVSILATNEKLFF.

The chain carries TRBV2 and TRBJ2-5; D might be TRBD1 or TRBD2, each matching 5 bases. The germline CDR1 and CDR2 sequences are SNHLY and FYNNEI. V was trimmed by 7 bases and J by 2 bases, leaving 11 bases between them. This CDR3 contains 13 residues. For the CDR3, the DNA is TGTGCCAGCACTTGGGACCGGCAAGAGACCCAGTACTTC. This sequence encodes CASTWDRQETQYF.

The chain links TRBV5-1 to TRBJ2-2, with 10 bases aligning to TRBD1. Germline-derived CDR1 and CDR2 are SGHRS and YFSETQ. The CDR3 spans 15 residues. The ends lost 4 bases at V and 5 bases at J; junction bases unmatched: 5. The CDR3 loop reads CASSRDRGHTGELFF. The CDR3 nucleotides read TGCGCCAGCAGCCGCGACAGGGGGCATACCGGGGAGCTGTTTTTT.

Many counts were recorded for this clonotype. The rearrangement links TRBV5-1 to TRBJ2-5; possibly TRBD1 or TRBD2 for D (6 bases each). Trimming left V 7 bases short and J 5 bases short, with 18 bases between. This CDR3 comprises 14 residues. Germline values: CDR1 SGHRS, CDR2 YFSETQ. CDR3 in DNA: TGCGCCAGCGGACGGACCCAGGGGAGGGAGACCCAGTACTTC. It encodes CASGRTQGRETQYF.

V usage is TRBV9 and J usage is TRBJ2-1; 11 bases agree with TRBD2. Germline CDR1 reads SGDLS; CDR2 reads YYNGEE. Trimming at V came to 0 bases and at J to 8 bases, leaving 1 base not matched to a gene. The CDR3 length is 14 residues. The CDR3 DNA is TGTGCCAGCAGCGTAGGGACTAGCGGGTATGAGCAGTTCTTC. Its protein product is CASSVGTSGYEQFF.

This chain joins TRBV29-1 and TRBJ2-1, with D perhaps matching TRBD1 (7 bases). V was clipped by 1 base and J by 0 bases, with 16 bases between them. Per the germline V gene, CDR1 is SQVTM and CDR2 is ANQGSEA. The CDR3 is made up of 17 amino acids. CDR3 bases: TGCAGCGTTGAAGCCCTCGCAGGGGGGAGCTCCTACAATGAGCAGTTCTTC. Protein: CSVEALAGGSSYNEQFF.

This clonotype was seen a handful of times. The junction shows a germline mismatch at one end, possibly a read error. This chain links TRBV11-2 with TRBJ2-1; the D gene is possibly TRBD2 (5 bases). Germline V CDR1 and CDR2: SGHAT, FQNNGV. The CDR3 has 12 residues. CDR3 sequence (DNA): TGTGCCAGCAGTTTAGCGAAGAATGAGCAGTTCTTC. It translates to CASSLAKNEQFF. Together with reference TRBV11-2 and TRBJ2-1, the CDR3 gives the full variable domain: EAGVAQSPRYKIIEKRQSVAFWCNPISGHATLYWYQQILGQGPKLLIQFQNNGVVDDSQLPKDRFSAERLKGVDSTLKIQPAKLEDSAVYLCASSLAKNEQFFGPGTRLTVL.

In this sample, this clonotype turned up a few times. This chain connects TRBV4-3 to TRBJ2-3; the match to TRBD2 covers 10 bases. V trimming: 0 bases; J trimming: 6 bases; junction bases outside the gene matches: 12. Germline lookup yields CDR1 LGHNA and CDR2 YSLEER. The CDR3 has 18 residues. The CDR3 DNA follows: TGCGCCAGCAGCCAAGATCGGTTCCAGCGGGGGGGTTCGGATACGCAGTATTTT. Amino acid sequence: CASSQDRFQRGGSDTQYF.

The chain recombines TRBV7-9 with TRBJ2-7; weak D call: TRBD2 (5 bases). V lost 4 bases to trimming and J lost 1 base, with 17 bases between them. The V gene's germline CDR1 is SEHNR and CDR2 FQNEAQ (reference sequence). CDR3 size: 16 residues. CDR3: CASSSPRVRASYEQYF. The CDR3 DNA reads as TGTGCCAGCAGCTCACCGCGGGTCCGGGCGTCCTACGAGCAGTACTTC.